The 20 T cell receptor beta chains given below trace back to one sample, sequenced in a study of sequential checkpoint blockade in melanoma. Treatment given: randomized to nivolumab then ipilimumab (arm A) or the reverse (arm B). Produced via immunoSEQ multiplex PCR; TCRdb's table is partial and in-frame only. The sample contains roughly 18,000 clones, 69% of which appear only once. Here the sequenced sample was CD8+ T cells sorted from blood (inferred from file names), taken from a patient given nivolumab and ipilimumab in sequence. Every receptor here comes from a human donor with melanoma.

CDR3 nucleotide sequence: TGTGCCAGCAATCATGGGCTACCCTCCTACAATGAGCAGTTCTTC. As protein: CASNHGLPSYNEQFF. The chain recombines TRBV27 with TRBJ2-1; D gene uncertain. CDR3 length: 15 residues. From germline, CDR1 is MNHEY and CDR2 SMNVEV (reference sequence). Trimming took 7 bases from V and 0 from J, leaving 13 bases between them.

The gene calls are TRBV27 and TRBJ2-7, with D perhaps matching TRBD1 (5 bases). From germline, CDR1 is MNHEY and CDR2 SMNVEV (reference sequence). The CDR3 is made up of 15 amino acids. V was shortened by 0 bases and J by 1 base, with 10 bases between the two germline ends. CDR3: CASSLSFDRSYEQYF. The CDR3 region has the DNA TGTGCCAGCAGTTTATCCTTTGACAGATCCTACGAGCAGTACTTC.

The chain is built from TRBV6-5 and TRBJ2-7; 7 nucleotides match TRBD1. This CDR3 comprises 14 residues. Unmatched junction bases numbered 4, after V lost 0 bases and J lost 5 bases. Germline values: CDR1 MNHEY, CDR2 SVGAGI. This CDR3 is CASSYSEGADEQYF. The DNA for the CDR3 is TGTGCCAGCAGTTACTCCGAGGGGGCTGACGAGCAGTACTTC.

This clone is labeled medium-sized. Other DNA sequences from this sample encode an identical CDR3 as well. The gene calls are TRBV5-1 and TRBJ1-5; 7 positions agree with TRBD1. The trim removed 0 bases at V and 5 bases at J, leaving 2 bases unmatched. Germline V gives CDR1 SGHRS, CDR2 YFSETQ. The CDR3 sequence is 14 residues long. The CDR3 DNA sequence: TGCGCCAGCAGCTTGGGACAGGGTGATCAGCCCCAGCATTTT. It encodes CASSLGQGDQPQHF.

The genes are TRBV7-2 and TRBJ2-7; 10 positions agree with TRBD1. This CDR3 is 15 amino acids long. From germline, CDR1 is SGHTA and CDR2 FQGNSA. The V gene end was trimmed by 5 bases and the J gene end by 5 bases; junction bases not matched to a gene: 9. The CDR3 here is CASSPDRGHLHEQYF. CDR3 in DNA: TGTGCCAGCAGCCCCGACAGGGGGCATCTTCACGAGCAGTACTTC. The variable domain in full, with the rest retrieved from reference TRBV7-2 and TRBJ2-7, is GAGVSQSPSNKVTEKGKDVELRCDPISGHTALYWYRQSLGQGLEFLIYFQGNSAPDKSGLPSDRFSAERTGGSVSTLTIQRTQQEDSAVYLCASSPDRGHLHEQYFGPGTRLTVT.

The rearrangement links TRBV4-1 to TRBJ2-7, with 8 bases matching TRBD1. This CDR3 is built from 14 residues. The V segment lost 6 bases and the J segment 6 bases; nucleotides outside the gene matches: 10. Germline CDR1 MGHRA, CDR2 YSYEKL. The CDR3 is CASSIQGAGGEQYF. DNA for the CDR3: TGCGCCAGCAGTATCCAGGGGGCAGGGGGCGAGCAGTACTTC.

The rearrangement uses TRBV11-2 and TRBJ2-7, with 7 nucleotides matching TRBD1. After removal of 5 bases from V and 3 bases from J, the junction contained 10 bases not matched to a gene. Germline lookup yields CDR1 SGHAT and CDR2 FQNNGV. The length of the CDR3 is 15 residues. CDR3 loop: CASSPVTGKIYEQYF. CDR3 coding DNA: TGTGCCAGCAGCCCGGTGACAGGGAAAATCTACGAGCAGTACTTC.

The rearrangement links TRBV6-5 to TRBJ1-1; a weak D match, TRBD1 (5 bases). The germline V and J ends were trimmed by 0 bases and 0 bases, with 11 bases remaining between them. This CDR3 is built from 16 residues. Germline loops: CDR1 MNHEY, CDR2 SVGAGI. The CDR3 DNA reads as TGTGCCAGCAGTTACTCGCCAGGGAACATGAACACTGAAGCTTTCTTT. It translates to CASSYSPGNMNTEAFF.

This clone showed up just a few times. The rearrangement joins TRBV6-1 to TRBJ2-2, with D tentatively TRBD2 (5 bases). Between the trimmed V and J ends, which lost 5 bases and 5 bases, there was a span of 15 bases. The germline gives CDR1 MNHNS, CDR2 SASEGT. The CDR3 spans 15 residues. CDR3 sequence reads: CASSTGVGETGELFF. The CDR3 coding sequence is TGTGCCAGCAGTACTGGGGTTGGGGAGACCGGGGAGCTGTTTTTT.

V gene TRBV15 combines with J gene TRBJ2-7, with a weak D call TRBD1 (6 bases). V lost 1 base and J 3 bases, leaving 10 bases between the germline ends. This CDR3 comprises 14 residues. CDR1 LNHNV and CDR2 YYDKDF come from the germline V gene (reference sequence). The CDR3 sequence is CATSRVGRGYEQYF. The CDR3 DNA follows: TGTGCCACCAGCAGAGTGGGCAGGGGCTACGAGCAGTACTTC.

The rearrangement uses TRBV25-1 and TRBJ1-2; no clear D. CDR1 and CDR2 from the germline V gene are MGHDK and SYGVNS. V lost 4 bases and J 6 bases, leaving 9 bases between the germline ends. There are 12 residues in the CDR3. The CDR3 DNA reads TGTGCCAGCAGTGCCCCTCGTCATGGCTACACCTTC. Protein: CASSAPRHGYTF.

The chain recombines TRBV7-9 with TRBJ1-1; no definite D call. The V end lost 1 base, the J end lost 5 bases, and 5 bases lay between the germline ends. Germline loops: CDR1 SEHNR, CDR2 FQNEAQ (reference sequence). The CDR3 is 12 amino acids. The CDR3 DNA reads as TGTGCCAGCAGCTTAGACGGGACTGAAGCTTTCTTT. Encoded protein: CASSLDGTEAFF.

The V and J genes are TRBV10-2 and TRBJ2-7; possible D gene TRBD2, 6 bases. Germline CDR1 reads WSHSY; CDR2 reads SAAADI. V dropped 5 bases and J dropped 4 bases, with 12 bases sitting between them. The CDR3 contains 13 residues. DNA of the CDR3: TGCGCCAGCAGTTGGGGGGATCAATACGAGCAGTACTTC. Its translation is CASSWGDQYEQYF.

This clone was seen a few times. The chain uses TRBV7-6 and TRBJ1-6; 7 bases are a match to TRBD1. This CDR3 region has 14 residues. V dropped 5 bases and J dropped 3; count of bases not matched to a gene: 1. The germline V gene has CDR1 SGHVS and CDR2 FNYEAQ. CDR3 region: CASSPGGYNSPLHF. The CDR3 DNA sequence: TGTGCCAGCAGCCCAGGGGGCTATAATTCACCCCTCCACTTT.

The chain joins TRBV4-3 to TRBJ1-1; tentative D call: TRBD1 (6 bases). Trimming took off 4 bases at V and 0 bases at J, with 6 bases between the two ends. The CDR3 has 13 residues. Germline V gene sequence: CDR1 LGHNA, CDR2 YSLEER. The CDR3 is CASSPGVNTEAFF. The CDR3 DNA sequence: TGCGCCAGCAGCCCAGGGGTGAACACTGAAGCTTTCTTT.

The chain employs TRBV10-1 and TRBJ1-1; D gene unclear. Germline V gene lookup returns CDR1 WNHNN and CDR2 SYGVQD (reference sequence). The CDR3 spans 14 residues. Trimming took 2 bases from V and 1 from J, leaving 8 bases between them. The CDR3 region is CASSESGGNTEAFF. The CDR3 coding sequence is TGCGCCAGCAGTGAGAGCGGAGGGAACACTGAAGCTTTCTTT.

About this clone itself: Other DNA sequences from this sample encode an identical CDR3 as well. This sequence joins TRBV28 and TRBJ2-7; D may be TRBD2 (7 bases). The germline gives CDR1 MDHEN, CDR2 SYDVKM. With 2 bases removed from V and 5 bases from J, the gap between germline ends came to 10 bases. CDR3 size: 13 residues. CDR3 sequence reads: CASSLTGGDEQYF. CDR3 in DNA: TGTGCCAGCAGTTTAACGGGGGGCGACGAGCAGTACTTC.

In its sample, this clone was seen a few times. This chain links TRBV4-3 with TRBJ2-2; 13 bases map to TRBD2. The V segment lost 4 bases and the J segment 7 bases; nucleotides outside the gene matches: 3. Germline V gene sequence: CDR1 LGHNA, CDR2 YSLEER. CDR3 size: 15 residues. In DNA form, the CDR3 reads TGCGCCAGCAGCCCAGGGACTAGCGGGGTCGGGGAGCTGTTTTTT. Translating gives CASSPGTSGVGELFF.

This clone was counted only a few times. The V call is TRBV9, the J call TRBJ1-6, with D perhaps matching TRBD1 (5 bases). Germline V lookup: CDR1 SGDLS, CDR2 YYNGEE. The CDR3 extends over 16 amino acids. V gave up 3 bases and J gave up 5 bases, with 15 bases separating them. CDR3 coding DNA: TGTGCCAGCAGCGAACAGGCAGGGTCGGATAATTCACCCCTCCACTTT. This codes for CASSEQAGSDNSPLHF.

The chain carries TRBV5-6 and TRBJ1-1, with D unclear. From germline, CDR1 is SGHDT and CDR2 YYEEEE. V was trimmed by 2 bases and J by 0 bases, leaving 5 bases between them. The CDR3 is 13 amino acids. Here the CDR3 reads CASSFAMNTEAFF. CDR3 nucleotide sequence: TGTGCCAGCAGCTTTGCGATGAACACTGAAGCTTTCTTT. The full variable domain, its missing parts supplied by reference TRBV5-6 and TRBJ1-1, is DAGVTQSPTHLIKTRGQQVTLRCSPKSGHDTVSWYQQALGQGPQFIFQYYEEEERQRGNFPDRFSGHQFPNYSSELNVNALLLGDSALYLCASSFAMNTEAFFGQGTRLTVV.